These 14 T cell receptor beta chains came from one sample sequenced in a study of cytomegalovirus exposure and HLA in healthy donors. A multiplex PCR was run with 60 Vbeta primers and 13 Jbeta primers. The repertoire was sequenced with immunoSEQ multiplex PCR; TCRdb's copy has only in-frame clones and lacks some. The sample has around 100,000 clones; roughly 73% are singletons. The sample taken for sequencing was PBMCs. All receptors come from a man aged 40-49 years in good health and CMV-seronegative.

This clone was seen only a few times. The chain has TRBV5-6 and TRBJ2-5; 10 bases agree with TRBD2. Germline V CDR1 and CDR2: SGHDT, YYEEEE. The CDR3 sequence is 15 residues long. V trimming: 4 bases; J trimming: 3 bases; junction bases outside the gene matches: 6. The CDR3, as DNA: TGTGCCAGCAGCCCGCCGGGACTAGCGAAAGAGACCCAGTACTTC. This codes for CASSPPGLAKETQYF.

This sequence joins TRBV29-1 and TRBJ2-1; 13 nucleotides agree with TRBD2. Germline V gene lookup returns CDR1 SQVTM and CDR2 ANQGSEA. V was pared by 1 base and J by 4 bases, with 10 bases of the junction left unmatched. This CDR3 is built from 18 residues. In DNA form, the CDR3 reads TGCAGCGTTGAAGCTCCGACTAGCGGGGGGTTTGTGTACAATGAGCAGTTCTTC. Translation gives CSVEAPTSGGFVYNEQFF.

The chain combines TRBV19 with TRBJ1-1; tentatively, D is TRBD1 (5 bases). Trimming cost V 3 bases and J 7 bases, with 9 bases left between them. This CDR3 contains 12 residues. Germline V lookup: CDR1 LNHDA, CDR2 SQIVND (reference sequence). CDR3 residues: CASSIDSNEAFF. CDR3 DNA: TGTGCCAGTAGTATCGACAGCAATGAAGCTTTCTTT.

This sequence joins TRBV27 and TRBJ2-1; 8 nucleotides align to TRBD2. Germline V gene sequence: CDR1 MNHEY, CDR2 SMNVEV (reference sequence). This CDR3 comprises 14 residues. After removal of 8 bases from V and 8 bases from J, the junction contained 11 bases not matched to a gene. CDR3 bases: TGTGCCAGCGAAAGCGGGGGCGGGGGAGATGAGCAGTTCTTC. This sequence encodes CASESGGGGDEQFF.

The chain carries TRBV2 and TRBJ2-5; D is ambiguous. Germline CDR1 SNHLY, CDR2 FYNNEI. Deletions cut 3 bases from V and 4 bases from J, with 6 bases between. The CDR3 has 12 amino acids. The CDR3, as DNA: TGTGCCAGCAGTGATTGGGCAGAGACCCAGTACTTC. It codes for CASSDWAETQYF.

This clone is judged medium-sized (0.01 to 0.1%). V gene TRBV5-5 combines with J gene TRBJ2-7; 7 nucleotides line up with TRBD2. Germline trimming cut 0 bases from V and 3 bases from J; bases unmatched to any gene: 12. This CDR3 region has 17 residues. CDR1 SGHKS and CDR2 YYEKEE come from the germline V gene (reference sequence). In DNA, the CDR3 is TGTGCCAGCAGCTTGGCCACGAGCGGGGACTCCCTCTACGAGCAGTACTTC. This sequence encodes CASSLATSGDSLYEQYF.

This clone was seen more than once but under ten times. This chain connects TRBV5-1 to TRBJ2-7; 10 bases match TRBD1. Germline V gene lookup returns CDR1 SGHRS and CDR2 YFSETQ. This CDR3 is built from 14 residues. V shed 4 bases, J shed 7 bases, and the junction held 8 bases outside the gene matches. CDR3: CASSLGTGVREQYF. As DNA, the CDR3 is TGCGCCAGCAGCCTCGGGACAGGGGTTCGGGAGCAGTACTTC. Together with reference TRBV5-1 and TRBJ2-7, the CDR3 gives the full variable domain: KAGVTQTPRYLIKTRGQQVTLSCSPISGHRSVSWYQQTPGQGLQFLFEYFSETQRNKGNFPGRFSGRQFSNSRSEMNVSTLELGDSALYLCASSLGTGVREQYFGPGTRLTVT.

This rearrangement joins TRBV14 to TRBJ2-5, with 12 bases lining up with TRBD1. The length of the CDR3 is 15 residues. Germline V gives CDR1 SGHDN, CDR2 FVKESK. V lost 4 bases to trimming and J lost 5 bases; unmatched junction nucleotides: 5. The CDR3 region is CASSLGTGGFETQYF. The CDR3 DNA follows: TGTGCCAGCAGCCTCGGGACAGGGGGCTTTGAGACCCAGTACTTC.

This clone was detected once. The DNA for the CDR3 is TGTGCCAGCAGCGCACCCGGGACAGGGGGCACCGGGGAGCTGTTTTTT. Protein sequence: CASSAPGTGGTGELFF. The chain links TRBV5-4 to TRBJ2-2; 11 bases line up with TRBD1. The trim removed 4 bases at V and 4 bases at J, leaving 6 bases unmatched. The CDR3 runs 16 residues. Germline V gives CDR1 SGHNT, CDR2 YYREEE (reference sequence).

V usage is TRBV7-8 and J usage is TRBJ1-6, with 7 positions matching TRBD1. The CDR3 is 14 residues long. Germline CDR1 SGHVS, CDR2 FQNEAQ. V trimming: 6 bases; J trimming: 7 bases; junction bases outside the gene matches: 6. The CDR3 loop reads CASRLRDSNSPLHF. CDR3 in DNA: TGTGCCAGCAGACTCCGGGACAGCAATTCACCCCTCCACTTT.

The chain recombines TRBV4-1 with TRBJ2-2; D uncertain. The ends were cut back, 4 bases at V and 3 bases at J, with 12 bases in the middle. In germline, CDR1 is MGHRA, CDR2 YSYEKL. The CDR3 has 15 amino acids. The CDR3 nucleotides are TGCGCCAGCAGCCGAGGCCAGTACGACACCGGGGAGCTGTTTTTT. Protein product: CASSRGQYDTGELFF.

This clone showed up just a few times. The chain recombines TRBV5-4 with TRBJ2-7; 9 bases align to TRBD1. The germline V gene has CDR1 SGHNT and CDR2 YYREEE (reference sequence). The trim removed 0 bases at V and 2 bases at J, leaving 3 bases unmatched. There are 15 residues in the CDR3. The CDR3 coding sequence is TGTGCCAGCAGCTTGGACAGGGGGCTTACCTACGAGCAGTACTTC. This encodes CASSLDRGLTYEQYF. Full variable domain (remainder filled in from reference TRBV5-4 and TRBJ2-7): ETGVTQSPTHLIKTRGQQVTLRCSSQSGHNTVSWYQQALGQGPQFIFQYYREEENGRGNFPPRFSGLQFPNYSSELNVNALELDDSALYLCASSLDRGLTYEQYFGPGTRLTVT.

The genes are TRBV7-2 and TRBJ1-6; maybe TRBD1 (6 bases). CDR1 is SGHTA, CDR2 FQGNSA, per germline. Trimming pared 2 bases from V and 0 bases from J, leaving 14 bases between. CDR3 size: 18 residues. In DNA form, the CDR3 reads TGTGCCAGCAGCTTATCGGGGGGGCCTAGCTCCTATAATTCACCCCTCCACTTT. Translation: CASSLSGGPSSYNSPLHF. Supplemented by reference TRBV7-2 and TRBJ1-6, the full variable domain reads GAGVSQSPSNKVTEKGKDVELRCDPISGHTALYWYRQSLGQGLEFLIYFQGNSAPDKSGLPSDRFSAERTGGSVSTLTIQRTQQEDSAVYLCASSLSGGPSSYNSPLHFGNGTRLTVT.

V is TRBV4-1 and J is TRBJ2-7; possible D gene TRBD1, 6 bases. This CDR3 contains 16 residues. V was shortened by 0 bases and J by 7 bases, with 19 bases between the two germline ends. Germline V gene sequence: CDR1 MGHRA, CDR2 YSYEKL. The CDR3 DNA sequence: TGCGCCAGCAGCCAAGATGACGGCAGGGGCTCGTGGGAGCAGTACTTC. Translating it yields CASSQDDGRGSWEQYF.